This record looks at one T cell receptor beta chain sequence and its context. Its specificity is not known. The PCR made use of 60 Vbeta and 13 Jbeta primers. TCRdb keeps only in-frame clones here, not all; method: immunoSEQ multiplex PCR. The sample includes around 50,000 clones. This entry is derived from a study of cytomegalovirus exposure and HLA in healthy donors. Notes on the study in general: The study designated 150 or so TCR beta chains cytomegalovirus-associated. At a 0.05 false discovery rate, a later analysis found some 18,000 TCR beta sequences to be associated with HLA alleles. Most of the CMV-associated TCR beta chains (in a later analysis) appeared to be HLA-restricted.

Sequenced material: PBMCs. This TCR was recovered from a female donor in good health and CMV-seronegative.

The CDR3 loop reads CASSRKTAGNTEAFF. CDR3 DNA: TGTGCCAGCAGTAGGAAGACAGCGGGGAATACTGAAGCTTTCTTT. The chain combines TRBV6-1 with TRBJ1-1, with D perhaps matching TRBD1 (5 bases). The CDR3 contains 15 residues. Germline V gene data show CDR1 as MNHNS and CDR2 as SASEGT. V lost 5 bases and J lost 5, with 18 bases in between.